This TCR beta chain is drawn from a study of cytomegalovirus exposure and HLA in healthy donors. Study-wide results and caveats: It was 150 to 200 TCR beta chains that were listed as cytomegalovirus-associated. Later analysis identified a missense DCLRE1C variant that was linked to TCR beta V- and J-gene trimming.

CDR3 length: 11 amino acids. Looked up from germline, CDR1 is MGHDK and CDR2 is SYGVNS. Trimming cost V 3 bases and J 5 bases, with 4 bases left between them. Vbeta (60) and Jbeta (13) primers were used in the PCR. The repertoire was sequenced with immunoSEQ multiplex PCR; TCRdb's copy has only in-frame clones and lacks some. The repertoire includes around 70,000 clones, roughly 60% of them detected once, and around 2.8% sits in the top ten. Comment on this clone: Its specificity is not known.

Source material: PBMCs. This chain joins TRBV25-1 and TRBJ1-2, with unresolved D. The receptor was isolated from a man aged 25-40 years in good health and CMV-seronegative. CDR3 protein: CASSDGYGYTF. In DNA form, the CDR3 reads TGTGCCAGCAGTGACGGGTATGGCTACACCTTC.